This TCR beta chain was sequenced in a study of cytomegalovirus exposure and HLA in healthy donors. Amplification used 60 Vbeta primers and 13 Jbeta primers. Generated by immunoSEQ multiplex PCR, the TCRdb table keeps only in-frame clones and is missing some. The profile shows about 140,000 clones, 70% to 85% of them singletons. V was shortened by 2 bases and J by 0 bases, with 8 bases between the two germline ends. The germline V gene encodes CDR1 MDHEN and CDR2 SYDVKM. The length of the CDR3 is 15 residues. Sequencing was performed on PBMCs. This chain links TRBV28 with TRBJ2-1; D is undetermined. The sequence derives from a woman aged 40-49 years in good health and CMV-seronegative. CDR3: CASSLGGSSYNEQFF. CDR3 DNA: TGTGCCAGCAGTTTAGGTGGCAGCTCCTACAATGAGCAGTTCTTC. Complete variable domain (other parts from reference TRBV28 and TRBJ2-1): DVKVTQSSRYLVKRTGEKVFLECVQDMDHENMFWYRQDPGLGLRLIYFSYDVKMKEKGDIPEGYSVSREKKERFSLILESASTNQTSMYLCASSLGGSSYNEQFFGPGTRLTVL.